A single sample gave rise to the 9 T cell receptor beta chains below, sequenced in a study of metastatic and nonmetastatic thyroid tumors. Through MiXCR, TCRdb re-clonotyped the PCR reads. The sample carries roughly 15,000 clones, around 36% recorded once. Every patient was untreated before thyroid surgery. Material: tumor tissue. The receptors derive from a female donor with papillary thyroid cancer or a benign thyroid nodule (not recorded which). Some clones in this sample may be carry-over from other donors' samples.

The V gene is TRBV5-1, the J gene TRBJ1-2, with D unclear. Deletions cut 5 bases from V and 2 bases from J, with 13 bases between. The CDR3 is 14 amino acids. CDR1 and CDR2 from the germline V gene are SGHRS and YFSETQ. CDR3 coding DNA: TGCGCCAGCAGGTCGACCGTGCAAAACTATGGCTACACCTTC. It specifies CASRSTVQNYGYTF.

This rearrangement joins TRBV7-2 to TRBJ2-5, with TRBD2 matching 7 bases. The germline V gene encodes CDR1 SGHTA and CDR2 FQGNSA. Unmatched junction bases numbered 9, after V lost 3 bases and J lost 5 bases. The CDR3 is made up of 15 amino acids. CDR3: CASSFVAGAGETQYF. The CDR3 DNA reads TGTGCCAGCAGCTTTGTGGCGGGAGCGGGGGAGACCCAGTACTTC.

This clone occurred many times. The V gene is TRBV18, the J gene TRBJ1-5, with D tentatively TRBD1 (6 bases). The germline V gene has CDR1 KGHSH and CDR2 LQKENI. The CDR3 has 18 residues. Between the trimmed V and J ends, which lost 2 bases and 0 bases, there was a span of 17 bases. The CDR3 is CASSPTADSSYSNQPQHF. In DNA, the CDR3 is TGTGCCAGCTCACCAACCGCGGACAGTTCTTATAGCAATCAGCCCCAGCATTTT.

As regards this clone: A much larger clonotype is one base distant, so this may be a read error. In DNA, the CDR3 is TGCAGTGCTACAGATTATAGGACAGGGGTTTATCAGCCCCAGCATTTT. Translating it yields CSATDYRTGVYQPQHF. The chain couples TRBV20-1 to TRBJ1-5; TRBD1 matches at 9 bases. CDR3 size: 16 residues. The trim removed 4 bases at V and 5 bases at J, leaving 12 bases unmatched. Germline V gene sequence: CDR1 DFQATT, CDR2 SNEGSKA (reference sequence).

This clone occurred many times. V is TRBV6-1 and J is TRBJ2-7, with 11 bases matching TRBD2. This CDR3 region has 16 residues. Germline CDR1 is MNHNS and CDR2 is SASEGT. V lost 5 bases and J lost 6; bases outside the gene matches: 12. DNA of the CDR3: TGTGCCAGCAGTTCACAGGTGGGACTAGCGGAGTCCGAGCAGTACTTC. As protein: CASSSQVGLAESEQYF.

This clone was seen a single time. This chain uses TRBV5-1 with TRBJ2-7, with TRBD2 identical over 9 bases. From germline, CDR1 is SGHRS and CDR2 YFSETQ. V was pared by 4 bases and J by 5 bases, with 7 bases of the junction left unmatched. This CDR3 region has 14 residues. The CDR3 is CASSVYRTSDEQYF. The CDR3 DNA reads TGCGCCAGCAGCGTTTACCGGACTAGCGACGAGCAGTACTTC.

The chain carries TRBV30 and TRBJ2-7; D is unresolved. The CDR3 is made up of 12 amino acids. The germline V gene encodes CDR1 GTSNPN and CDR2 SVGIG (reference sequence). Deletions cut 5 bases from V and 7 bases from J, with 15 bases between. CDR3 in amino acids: CAWSLTGREQYF. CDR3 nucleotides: TGTGCCTGGTCCTTAACGGGTCGTGAGCAGTACTTC.

This CDR3 reads CSARVTGAQGANVLTF. The DNA for the CDR3 is TGCAGTGCTAGAGTGACAGGGGCGCAAGGGGCCAACGTCCTGACTTTC. The chain combines TRBV20-1 with TRBJ2-6, with TRBD1 identical over 8 bases. The V and J ends lost 1 base and 4 bases, in that order; junction bases with no gene match: 6. Germline V gene data show CDR1 as DFQATT and CDR2 as SNEGSKA (reference sequence). The CDR3 is 16 amino acids.

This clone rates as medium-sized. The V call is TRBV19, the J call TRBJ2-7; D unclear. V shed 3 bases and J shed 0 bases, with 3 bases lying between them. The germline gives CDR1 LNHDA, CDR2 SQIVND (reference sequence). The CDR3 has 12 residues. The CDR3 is CASSIFSYEQYF. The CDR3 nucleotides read TGTGCCAGTAGTATCTTCTCCTACGAGCAGTACTTC.